A selection of T cell receptor beta chains follows, all from one sample in a study of T cell changes during pregnancy in multiple sclerosis. TCRdb's table, derived via immunoSEQ multiplex PCR, lists solely in-frame clones and lacks some. The sample includes nearly 80,000 clones, around nine tenths of them seen just once. Sequencing used CD4+ T cells from peripheral blood mononuclear cells, obtained before pregnancy. These receptor sequences come from a female donor with multiple sclerosis, enrolled in a pregnancy study. The CDR3 runs from the conserved cysteine through the conserved F or W. D genes are given only for firm matches. Size tells how often a clone was seen (once, few, many) or the class of an expanded clone, and some rows leave it out.

V gene,D gene,J gene,clone size,CDR3 DNA,CDR3 protein
TRBV5-1,TRBD2,TRBJ2-1,NA,TGCGCCAGCAGCTTTAAGACTAGCGCCCTAAACAATGAGCAGTTCTTC,CASSFKTSALNNEQFF
TRBV27,NA,TRBJ2-1,NA,TGTGCCAGCAGTATGCGACGCGGGACGTTCAATGAGCAGTTCTTC,CASSMRRGTFNEQFF
TRBV7-4,TRBD1,TRBJ2-7,NA,TGTGCCAGCAGCTTAGACGGGGACAGGACAGGTAGGTACGAGCAGTACTTC,CASSLDGDRTGRYEQYF
TRBV30,NA,TRBJ1-2,NA,TGTGCCTGGAGTGCACAGGGAAGGATCTATGGCTACACCTTC,CAWSAQGRIYGYTF
TRBV7-3,TRBD1,TRBJ2-1,NA,TGTGCCAGCAGCCGCCTGACAGGGTTGAATGAGCAGTTCTTC,CASSRLTGLNEQFF
TRBV4-2,TRBD2,TRBJ2-3,NA,TGTGCCAGCAGCCAAGATACCGGGACTAGCGGAGGACCTAGCACAGATACGCAGTATTTT,CASSQDTGTSGGPSTDTQYF
TRBV5-5,NA,TRBJ1-4,NA,TGTGCCAGCAGCTTGGGGATGGGGGCTGGAGAAAAACTGTTTTTT,CASSLGMGAGEKLFF
TRBV30,TRBD1,TRBJ1-2,NA,TGTGCCTGGAGTCCGGGACAGGCAAATGGCTACACCTTC,CAWSPGQANGYTF
TRBV28,NA,TRBJ2-5,NA,TGTGCCAGCAGCCAATCTGACAGAACCTACCAAGAGACCCAGTACTTC,CASSQSDRTYQETQYF
TRBV18,NA,TRBJ1-3,once,TGTGCCAGCTCATCCCCGACGGGGAGCTCTGGAAACACCATATATTTT,CASSSPTGSSGNTIYF
TRBV5-1,NA,TRBJ2-3,NA,TGCGCCAGCAGCTTGGGGGGCGCTTTAGATACGCAGTATTTT,CASSLGGALDTQYF